This is a list of T cell receptor beta chains from one sample in a study of early T cells in non-severe SARS-CoV-2 infection. Via MiXCR, TCRdb re-called the 5' RACE reads, giving one row per CDR3 protein. The table has 45,000 to 60,000 distinct CDR3 sequences, 9.3% seen once; the top ten hold 20% to 25%. Sample: whole blood. These TCRs come from an adult who was a healthcare worker with PCR-confirmed SARS-CoV-2 infection or an uninfected control (not recorded which). Both conserved end residues are part of each CDR3. The D gene is left open where the match is weak. Clone size is given for some rows only: seen once, a few or many times, or a class if the clone is expanded.

TRBV3-1,.,few,TRBJ2-3,CASSQFIVLAGSDTQYF,TGTGCCAGCAGCCAATTCATCGTCCTAGCAGGGTCAGATACGCAGTATTTT
TRBV19,.,.,TRBJ2-7,CASSIGDSRYEQYF,TGTGCCAGTAGTATTGGGGACTCCCGCTACGAGCAGTACTTC
TRBV3-1,.,.,TRBJ1-1,CASSRPGETEAFF,TGTGCCAGCAGCCGACCCGGTGAGACTGAAGCTTTCTTT
TRBV2,.,.,TRBJ2-7,CASRGTGSYEQYF,TGTGCCAGCAGAGGCACAGGCTCCTACGAGCAGTACTTC
TRBV7-9,.,.,TRBJ1-1,CASSLDVEVPAFF,TGTGCCAGCAGCTTAGATGTGGAGGTTCCAGCTTTCTTT
TRBV9,TRBD1,few,TRBJ2-2,CASKGQGDAGELFF,TGTGCCAGCAAGGGACAGGGCGACGCCGGGGAGCTGTTTTTT
TRBV5-5,TRBD1,many,TRBJ1-4,CASSRTGEVVEKLFF,TGTGCCAGCAGCAGGACAGGCGAAGTGGTAGAAAAACTGTTTTTT
TRBV11-2,.,.,TRBJ2-5,CASSQDRYQETQYF,TGTGCCAGCAGCCAAGACAGATACCAAGAGACCCAGTACTTC
TRBV5-4,.,few,TRBJ2-3,CASSLVRRSPSTDTQYF,TGTGCCAGCAGCTTGGTCCGGAGATCTCCTAGCACAGATACGCAGTATTTT
TRBV12-3/TRBV12-4,.,few,TRBJ2-1,CASSLPTLGANEQFF,TGTGCCAGCAGTTTACCCACCTTGGGGGCCAATGAGCAGTTCTTC
TRBV10-3,.,.,TRBJ2-5,CATTPEGRETQYF,TGTGCCACAACCCCCGAGGGGAGAGAGACCCAGTACTTC
TRBV20-1,TRBD2,.,TRBJ2-1,CSARELAGINEQFF,TGCAGTGCTAGAGAACTAGCGGGTATAAATGAGCAGTTCTTC
TRBV7-9,TRBD2,.,TRBJ2-1,CASSLPSGTHNEQFF,TGTGCCAGCAGCTTACCTAGCGGGACCCACAATGAGCAGTTCTTC
TRBV6-2/TRBV6-3,.,.,TRBJ1-5,CASALMGKQPQHF,TGTGCCAGCGCCCTCATGGGCAAACAGCCCCAGCATTTT
TRBV20-1,.,many,TRBJ2-1,CSARPEGYNEQFF,TGCAGTGCTAGACCTGAGGGGTACAATGAGCAGTTCTTC